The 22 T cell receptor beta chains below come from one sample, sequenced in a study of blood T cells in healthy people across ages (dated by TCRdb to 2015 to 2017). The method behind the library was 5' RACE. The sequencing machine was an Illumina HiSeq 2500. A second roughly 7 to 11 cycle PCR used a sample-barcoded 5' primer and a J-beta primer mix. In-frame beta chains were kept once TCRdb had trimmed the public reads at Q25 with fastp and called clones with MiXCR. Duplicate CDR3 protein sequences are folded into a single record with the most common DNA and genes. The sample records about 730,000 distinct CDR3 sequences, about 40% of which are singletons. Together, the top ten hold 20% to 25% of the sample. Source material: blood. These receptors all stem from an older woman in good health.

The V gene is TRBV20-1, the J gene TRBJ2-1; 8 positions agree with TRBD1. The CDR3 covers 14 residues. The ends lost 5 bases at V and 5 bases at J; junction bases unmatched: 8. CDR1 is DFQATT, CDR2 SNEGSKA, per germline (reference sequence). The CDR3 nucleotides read TGCAGTGCTTCTCGACAGGGGTCCCACAATGAGCAGTTCTTC. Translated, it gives CSASRQGSHNEQFF.

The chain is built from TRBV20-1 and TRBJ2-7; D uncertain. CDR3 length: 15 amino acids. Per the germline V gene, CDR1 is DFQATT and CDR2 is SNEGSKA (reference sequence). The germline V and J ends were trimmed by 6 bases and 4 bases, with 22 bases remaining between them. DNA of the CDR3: TGCAGTGCCCAACCCCCCGTGTCGGGTTCGTACGAGCAGTACTTC. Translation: CSAQPPVSGSYEQYF.

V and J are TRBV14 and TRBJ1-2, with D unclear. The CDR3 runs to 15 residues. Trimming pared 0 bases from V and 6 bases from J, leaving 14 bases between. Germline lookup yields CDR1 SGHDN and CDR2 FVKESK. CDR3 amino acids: CASSQDLAGFNGYTF. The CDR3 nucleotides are TGTGCCAGCAGCCAAGATCTAGCCGGCTTCAATGGCTACACCTTC.

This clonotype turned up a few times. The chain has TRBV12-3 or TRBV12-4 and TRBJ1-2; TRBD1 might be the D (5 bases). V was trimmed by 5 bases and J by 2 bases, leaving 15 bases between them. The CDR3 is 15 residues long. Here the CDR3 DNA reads TGTGCCAGCAGTACCTCGGGGGTGACGAACTATGGCTACACCTTC. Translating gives CASSTSGVTNYGYTF.

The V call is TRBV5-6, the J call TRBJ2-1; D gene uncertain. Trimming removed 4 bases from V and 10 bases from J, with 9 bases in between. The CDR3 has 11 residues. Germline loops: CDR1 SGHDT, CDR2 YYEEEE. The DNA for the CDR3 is TGTGCCAGCAGCACCACTCGGGAGCAGTTCTTC. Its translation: CASSTTREQFF.

Written as DNA, the CDR3 is TGTGCCAGCAGTGGAGCCGGGACGCGTCTTTTTTCGACCCTCCACTTT. This codes for CASSGAGTRLFSTLHF. The chain uses TRBV6-4 and TRBJ1-6, with D possibly matching TRBD1 (5 bases). There are 16 residues in the CDR3. Trimming stripped 4 bases from V and 14 bases from J, with 24 bases between. CDR1 is MRHNA and CDR2 is SNTAGT in the germline V gene.

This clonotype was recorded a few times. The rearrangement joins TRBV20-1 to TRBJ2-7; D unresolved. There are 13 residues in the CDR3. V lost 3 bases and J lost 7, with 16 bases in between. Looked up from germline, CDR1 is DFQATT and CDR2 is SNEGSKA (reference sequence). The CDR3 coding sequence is TGCAGTGCTAGCAAAGGGCCTATGGGGGAGCAGTACTTC. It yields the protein CSASKGPMGEQYF.

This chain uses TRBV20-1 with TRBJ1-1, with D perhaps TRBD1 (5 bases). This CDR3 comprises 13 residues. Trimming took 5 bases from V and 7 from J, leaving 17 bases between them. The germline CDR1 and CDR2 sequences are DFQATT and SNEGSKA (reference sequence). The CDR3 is CSAPRGAAGEAFF. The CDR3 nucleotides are TGCAGTGCTCCCCGAGGGGCAGCCGGTGAAGCTTTCTTT.

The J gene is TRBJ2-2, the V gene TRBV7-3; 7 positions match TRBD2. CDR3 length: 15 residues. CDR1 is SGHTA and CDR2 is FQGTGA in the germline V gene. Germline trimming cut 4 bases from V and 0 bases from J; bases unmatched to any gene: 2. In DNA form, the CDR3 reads TGTGCCAGCAGCTCCGGGGGGTCGAACACCGGGGAGCTGTTTTTT. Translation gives CASSSGGSNTGELFF.

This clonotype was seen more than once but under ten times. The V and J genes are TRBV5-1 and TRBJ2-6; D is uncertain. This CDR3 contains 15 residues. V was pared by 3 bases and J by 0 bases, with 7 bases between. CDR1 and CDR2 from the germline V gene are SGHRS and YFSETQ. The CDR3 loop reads CASSWEPSGANVLTF. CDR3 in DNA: TGCGCCAGCAGCTGGGAACCCTCTGGGGCCAACGTCCTGACTTTC.

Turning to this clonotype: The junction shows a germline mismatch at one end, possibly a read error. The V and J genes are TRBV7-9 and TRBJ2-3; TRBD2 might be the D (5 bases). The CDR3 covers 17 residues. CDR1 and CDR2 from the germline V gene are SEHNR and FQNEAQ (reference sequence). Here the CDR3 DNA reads TGTGCCAGCAGCTTAGCGCTTGGGCGGGCCCCCACAGATATGCAGTATTTT. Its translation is CASSLALGRAPTDMQYF.

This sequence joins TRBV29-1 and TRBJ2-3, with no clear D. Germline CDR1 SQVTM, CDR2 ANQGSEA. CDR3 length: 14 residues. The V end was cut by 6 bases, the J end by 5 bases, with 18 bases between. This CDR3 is CSVPSVLGIDTQYF. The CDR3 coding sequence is TGCAGCGTCCCGAGTGTCCTTGGCATAGATACGCAGTATTTT.

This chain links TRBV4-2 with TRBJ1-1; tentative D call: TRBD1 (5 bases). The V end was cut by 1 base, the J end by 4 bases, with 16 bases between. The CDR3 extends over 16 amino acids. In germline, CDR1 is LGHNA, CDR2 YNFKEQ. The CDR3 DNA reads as TGTGCCAGCAGCCAAGCGTGGGGAGGGGATAGCACTGAAGCTTTCTTT. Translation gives CASSQAWGGDSTEAFF.

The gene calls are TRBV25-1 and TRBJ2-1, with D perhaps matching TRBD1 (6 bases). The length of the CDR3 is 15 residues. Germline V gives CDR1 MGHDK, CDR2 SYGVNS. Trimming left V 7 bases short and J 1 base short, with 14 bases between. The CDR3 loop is CASIPVTGSYNEQFF. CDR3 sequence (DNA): TGTGCCAGCATCCCCGTGACAGGTTCCTACAATGAGCAGTTCTTC.

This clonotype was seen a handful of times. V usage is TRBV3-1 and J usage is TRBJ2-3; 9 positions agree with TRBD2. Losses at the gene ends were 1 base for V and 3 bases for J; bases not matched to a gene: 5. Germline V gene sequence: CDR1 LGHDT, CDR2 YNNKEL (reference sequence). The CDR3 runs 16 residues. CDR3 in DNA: TGTGCCAGCAGCCAAGTGGGCGGGGGGGCTACAGATACGCAGTATTTT. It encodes CASSQVGGGATDTQYF.

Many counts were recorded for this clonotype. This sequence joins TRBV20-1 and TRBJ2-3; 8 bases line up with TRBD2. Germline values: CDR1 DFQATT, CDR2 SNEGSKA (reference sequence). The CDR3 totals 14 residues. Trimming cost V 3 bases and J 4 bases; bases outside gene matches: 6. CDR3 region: CSARGGGIADTQYF. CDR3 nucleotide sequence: TGCAGTGCTAGGGGCGGGGGGATCGCAGATACGCAGTATTTT.

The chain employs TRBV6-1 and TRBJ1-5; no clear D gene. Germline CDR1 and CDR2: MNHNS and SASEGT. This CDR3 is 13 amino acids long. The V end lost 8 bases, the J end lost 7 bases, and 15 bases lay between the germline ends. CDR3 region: CASGRPPGQPQHF. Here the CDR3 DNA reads TGTGCCAGCGGGAGACCCCCGGGGCAGCCCCAGCATTTT.

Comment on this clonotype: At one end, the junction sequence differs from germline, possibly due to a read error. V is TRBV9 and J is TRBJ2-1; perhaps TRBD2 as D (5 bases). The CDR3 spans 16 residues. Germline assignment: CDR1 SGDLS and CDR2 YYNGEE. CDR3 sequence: CASSARLGVSYNERFF. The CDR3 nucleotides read TGTGCCAGCAGCGCCCGTCTCGGGGTCTCCTACAATGAGCGGTTCTTC.

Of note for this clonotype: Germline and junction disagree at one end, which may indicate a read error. This CDR3 is CSPRTLSGRSYNERFF. Written as DNA, the CDR3 is TGCAGCCCTCGGACCCTTAGCGGACGCTCCTACAATGAGCGGTTCTTC. V and J are TRBV20-1 and TRBJ2-1, with D maybe TRBD2 (6 bases). The CDR3 contains 16 residues. Germline values: CDR1 DFQATT, CDR2 SNEGSKA (reference sequence).

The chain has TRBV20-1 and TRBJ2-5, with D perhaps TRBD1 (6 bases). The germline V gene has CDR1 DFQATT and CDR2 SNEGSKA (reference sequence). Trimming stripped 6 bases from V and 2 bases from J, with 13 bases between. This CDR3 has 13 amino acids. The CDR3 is CSAKTGQQETQYF. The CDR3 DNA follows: TGCAGTGCCAAGACAGGCCAACAAGAGACCCAGTACTTC.

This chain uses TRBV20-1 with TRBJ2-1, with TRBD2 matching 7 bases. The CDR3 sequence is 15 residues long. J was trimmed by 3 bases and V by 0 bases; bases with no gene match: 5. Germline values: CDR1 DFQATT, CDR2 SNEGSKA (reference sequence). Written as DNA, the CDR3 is TGCAGTGCTAGAGATGCGACGGGGGGCTACAATGAGCAGTTCTTC. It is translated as CSARDATGGYNEQFF.

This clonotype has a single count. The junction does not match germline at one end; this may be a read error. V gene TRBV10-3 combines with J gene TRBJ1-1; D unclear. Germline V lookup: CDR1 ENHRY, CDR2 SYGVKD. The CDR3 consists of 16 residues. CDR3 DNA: TGTGCCACCAGTGAGTCGGCCTCCCAGTCGAACACTGAAGCTTTCTTT. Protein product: CATSESASQSNTEAFF.